These 10 T cell receptor beta chains were all obtained from the same sample, sequenced in a study of blood T cell repertoires in COVID-19. The data were produced by immunoSEQ multiplex PCR, yet TCRdb's version contains in-frame clones alone and is incomplete. The sample lists about 28,000 clones, around 87% occurring once. The sample consisted of peripheral blood. All receptors derive from a man in his 60s with active COVID-19.

The chain is built from TRBV7-9 and TRBJ1-1, with 7 bases aligning to TRBD1. J lost 3 bases, V lost 3 bases, and 10 bases had no gene match. From germline, CDR1 is SEHNR and CDR2 FQNEAQ (reference sequence). This CDR3 has 16 residues. The CDR3 sequence: CASSLSQGVFDTEAFF. CDR3 DNA sequence: TGTGCCAGCAGCTTGTCGCAGGGGGTTTTTGACACTGAAGCTTTCTTT.

This chain links TRBV7-8 with TRBJ1-1; D ambiguous. CDR1 SGHVS and CDR2 FQNEAQ come from the germline V gene. This CDR3 has 13 amino acids. V was trimmed by 7 bases and J by 6 bases, leaving 15 bases between them. The CDR3 reads CASIPWRSSEAFF. In nucleotides, the CDR3 is TGTGCCAGCATCCCCTGGCGGAGCTCTGAAGCTTTCTTT.

The genes are TRBV4-2 and TRBJ1-1, with D possibly TRBD1 on 5 matching bases. With 1 base removed from V and 3 bases from J, the gap between germline ends came to 9 bases. CDR3 length equals 14 residues. The germline V gene has CDR1 LGHNA and CDR2 YNFKEQ. CDR3 loop: CASSQGGEDTEAFF. The CDR3 DNA sequence: TGTGCCAGCAGCCAAGGGGGGGAGGACACTGAAGCTTTCTTT.

This clone has a single count. The chain combines TRBV7-9 with TRBJ2-1, with 10 nucleotides matching TRBD2. Germline CDR1 and CDR2: SEHNR and FQNEAQ (reference sequence). The CDR3 contains 17 residues. The ends lost 1 base at V and 4 bases at J; junction bases unmatched: 7. In DNA form, the CDR3 reads TGTGCCAGCAGCTTAGGTAGCGGGGGGTCCTCGTACAATGAGCAGTTCTTC. Amino acid sequence: CASSLGSGGSSYNEQFF.

The V and J genes are TRBV4-2 and TRBJ2-3, with D possibly TRBD1 on 5 matching bases. Germline loops: CDR1 LGHNA, CDR2 YNFKEQ. V shed 0 bases and J shed 1 base, with 11 bases lying between them. This CDR3 comprises 16 residues. The CDR3 DNA reads as TGTGCCAGCAGCCAAGAAGGGGTTGATGGCACAGATACGCAGTATTTT. Its protein is CASSQEGVDGTDTQYF.

This clone was detected only once. The chain uses TRBV6-1 and TRBJ2-5; weak D call: TRBD1 (5 bases). Germline-derived CDR1 and CDR2 are MNHNS and SASEGT. The CDR3 is made up of 14 amino acids. Trimming pared 3 bases from V and 5 bases from J, leaving 13 bases between. CDR3 sequence: CASSDKGKGETQYF. The CDR3 DNA reads TGTGCCAGCAGTGATAAGGGGAAGGGGGAGACCCAGTACTTC.

The chain joins TRBV4-1 to TRBJ1-1; 8 bases agree with TRBD1. This CDR3 spans 15 amino acids. The ends lost 3 bases at V and 10 bases at J; junction bases unmatched: 13. Germline V gene sequence: CDR1 MGHRA, CDR2 YSYEKL. CDR3 bases: TGCGCCAGCAGCCAGGCACCTGACAGGGGCCGGGGAGCTTTCTTT. Amino acids: CASSQAPDRGRGAFF.

The chain employs TRBV11-2 and TRBJ1-5; 9 bases are shared with TRBD1. Per germline, CDR1 SGHAT and CDR2 FQNNGV. This CDR3 is built from 14 residues. V was clipped by 3 bases and J by 4 bases; unmatched bases: 1. The CDR3 bases are TGTGCCAGCAGCTTGGGACAGGGTAATCAGCCCCAGCATTTT. Translation gives CASSLGQGNQPQHF.

This clone appeared once. V gene TRBV3-1 (or the pseudogene TRBV3-2) combines with J gene TRBJ1-1; possible D gene TRBD1, 6 bases. Per the germline V gene, CDR1 is LGHDT and CDR2 is YNNKEL (reference sequence). Deletions cut 2 bases from V and 1 base from J, with 8 bases between. This CDR3 region has 14 residues. The chain's CDR3 is CASSQLQGNTEAFF. CDR3 nucleotide sequence: TGTGCCAGCAGCCAATTACAGGGGAACACTGAAGCTTTCTTT.

The chain recombines TRBV30 with TRBJ1-1; 8 bases are a match to TRBD1. Germline V gene data show CDR1 as GTSNPN and CDR2 as SVGIG (reference sequence). This CDR3 is 15 amino acids long. J was trimmed by 2 bases and V by 0 bases; bases with no gene match: 5. Written as DNA, the CDR3 is TGTGCCTGGAGTGTACCTCCAGGGGGCAACACTGAAGCTTTCTTT. This sequence encodes CAWSVPPGGNTEAFF.